This T cell receptor (beta chain) appears in the sequencing data of a study of cytomegalovirus exposure and HLA in healthy donors. It was with 60 Vbeta and 13 Jbeta primers that the PCR ran. Method: immunoSEQ multiplex PCR; TCRdb's copy keeps in-frame clones and lacks some. The sample records around 63,000 clones, over 75% being singletons. The sample consisted of PBMCs. This receptor was identified in a man aged 35-49 years in good health and CMV-seronegative.

CDR3 region: CASSSSQGREQYF. CDR3 nucleotide sequence: TGTGCCAGCAGCTCGTCACAGGGGCGCGAGCAGTACTTC. The chain recombines TRBV7-3 with TRBJ2-7; 7 nucleotides agree with TRBD1. V was clipped by 4 bases and J by 6 bases; unmatched bases: 6. Germline V CDR1 and CDR2: SGHTA, FQGTGA. This CDR3 is built from 13 residues.